This TCR beta chain emerged from a study of blood T cell repertoires in COVID-19. Here immunoSEQ multiplex PCR was the method, and the copy in TCRdb shows in-frame clones only, minus some. The sample holds about 180,000 clones; 88% are singletons and the top ten take roughly 9%. V lost 5 bases, J lost 10 bases, and 9 bases stayed unmatched. The V gene's germline CDR1 is SGHNT and CDR2 YYREEE (reference sequence). The CDR3 contains 14 residues. V and J are TRBV5-4 and TRBJ1-6, with 7 positions matching TRBD1. This clonotype was sampled from a woman aged 18-30 years who had recovered from COVID-19. Material: PBMCs or T cells enriched from blood (not recorded which). The CDR3 protein is CASRPGTAGSPLHF. The CDR3 DNA reads TGTGCCAGCAGGCCGGGGACAGCCGGCTCACCCCTCCACTTT.